These 19 T cell receptor beta chains were sequenced from one sample in a study of blood T cell repertoires in COVID-19. The protocol was immunoSEQ multiplex PCR, while the TCRdb copy is restricted to in-frame clones and leaves out a portion. The data contain fewer than 150,000 clones, about 86% of them singletons. Material for sequencing was peripheral blood. These receptors were obtained from a woman between 50 and 59 years old with acute or convalescent COVID-19.

The rearrangement links TRBV9 to TRBJ1-1, with D possibly TRBD1 on 5 matching bases. The CDR3 is made up of 13 amino acids. V was pared by 0 bases and J by 11 bases, with 14 bases between. CDR1 and CDR2 from the germline V gene are SGDLS and YYNGEE. CDR3 nucleotides: TGTGCCAGCAGCGTAGCATACGGGGGGGAGGCTTTCTTT. Protein product: CASSVAYGGEAFF.

This sequence joins TRBV5-6 and TRBJ2-1; 7 nucleotides agree with TRBD1. Germline V CDR1 and CDR2: SGHDT, YYEEEE. The ends lost 4 bases at V and 2 bases at J; junction bases unmatched: 6. CDR3 length: 15 amino acids. CDR3 DNA: TGTGCCAGCAGCCCGAGACAGGGTACCTACAATGAGCAGTTCTTC. Residues: CASSPRQGTYNEQFF. The full variable domain, completed using reference TRBV5-6 and TRBJ2-1, is DAGVTQSPTHLIKTRGQQVTLRCSPKSGHDTVSWYQQALGQGPQFIFQYYEEEERQRGNFPDRFSGHQFPNYSSELNVNALLLGDSALYLCASSPRQGTYNEQFFGPGTRLTVL.

The rearrangement joins TRBV7-2 to TRBJ1-1; 10 bases agree with TRBD1. V gave up 5 bases and J gave up 3 bases; unmatched junction bases: 3. Looked up from germline, CDR1 is SGHTA and CDR2 is FQGNSA. This CDR3 is 14 amino acids long. CDR3 bases: TGTGCCAGCAGCGAGGACAGGGGGTACACTGAAGCTTTCTTT. Translation: CASSEDRGYTEAFF.

The chain couples TRBV5-4 to TRBJ2-7; 9 bases map to TRBD1. CDR3 length: 15 amino acids. Germline V CDR1 and CDR2: SGHNT, YYREEE (reference sequence). Trimming removed 3 bases from V and 3 bases from J; junction bases left unmatched: 7. This CDR3 is CASSSTGGSFYEQYF. CDR3 nucleotides: TGTGCCAGCAGCTCCACAGGGGGCTCTTTCTACGAGCAGTACTTC.

This sequence joins TRBV5-1 and TRBJ2-7; weak D call: TRBD1 (5 bases). This CDR3 is 16 amino acids long. CDR1 and CDR2 from the germline V gene are SGHRS and YFSETQ. The germline V and J ends were trimmed by 2 bases and 0 bases, with 15 bases remaining between them. CDR3 in DNA: TGCGCCAGCAGCTTCCCCAGGGATTCCAACTCCTACGAGCAGTACTTC. Encoded protein: CASSFPRDSNSYEQYF.

This clone was seen only once. This chain links TRBV29-1 with TRBJ1-2; the D gene is possibly TRBD1 (5 bases). The CDR3 is made up of 14 amino acids. The V end was cut by 6 bases, the J end by 0 bases, with 14 bases between. Germline loops: CDR1 SQVTM, CDR2 ANQGSEA. CDR3 in amino acids: CSVEQDVANYGYTF. The CDR3, as DNA: TGCAGCGTGGAACAGGATGTAGCTAACTATGGCTACACCTTC.

The genes are TRBV6-1 and TRBJ2-7, with D possibly being TRBD1 (5 bases). V was trimmed by 3 bases and J by 3 bases, leaving 12 bases between them. The germline CDR1 and CDR2 sequences are MNHNS and SASEGT. The CDR3 runs to 14 residues. CDR3 nucleotides: TGTGCCAGCAGTGAGTCTAGGGGCCTCTACGAGCAGTACTTC. Residues: CASSESRGLYEQYF.

V usage is TRBV5-4 and J usage is TRBJ2-1; TRBD2 might be the D (7 bases). Germline V CDR1 and CDR2: SGHNT, YYREEE (reference sequence). This CDR3 has 15 residues. Between the trimmed V and J ends, which lost 1 base and 4 bases, there was a span of 12 bases. The CDR3 DNA follows: TGTGCCAGCAGCTTGCACGGGGGGCTATACAATGAGCAGTTCTTC. Translation: CASSLHGGLYNEQFF.

This clone was seen many times. The V and J genes are TRBV6-5 and TRBJ1-2; TRBD1 matches at 7 bases. This CDR3 region has 15 residues. Germline V gene lookup returns CDR1 MNHEY and CDR2 SVGAGI. With 5 bases clipped from V and 3 bases from J, the junction kept 9 bases outside the gene matches. For the CDR3, the DNA is TGTGCCAGCAGTATGGGGCAGGGGGTTGACTATGGCTACACCTTC. It codes for CASSMGQGVDYGYTF.

The chain has TRBV10-1 and TRBJ2-3, with 10 bases matching TRBD2. V lost 5 bases to trimming and J lost 8 bases; unmatched junction nucleotides: 10. This CDR3 is built from 15 residues. The germline V gene has CDR1 WNHNN and CDR2 SYGVQD (reference sequence). As DNA, the CDR3 is TGCGCCAGCAGTACTCTAGCGGGGGATCAAGTTACGCAGTATTTT. Translated: CASSTLAGDQVTQYF.

This chain connects TRBV2 to TRBJ2-7; unclear D gene. The CDR3 is 11 amino acids. Between the trimmed V and J ends, which lost 2 bases and 3 bases, there was a span of 2 bases. Germline CDR1 reads SNHLY; CDR2 reads FYNNEI. DNA for the CDR3: TGTGCCAGCAGTGAATACTACGAGCAGTACTTC. Translation gives CASSEYYEQYF.

The gene calls are TRBV5-1 and TRBJ1-4; 7 positions match TRBD1. With 3 bases clipped from V and 2 bases from J, the junction kept 1 base outside the gene matches. The CDR3 is 14 residues long. The germline V gene has CDR1 SGHRS and CDR2 YFSETQ. The CDR3: CASSSGQTNEKLFF. Written as DNA, the CDR3 is TGCGCCAGCAGCTCGGGACAGACTAATGAAAAACTGTTTTTT.

The V call is TRBV11-2, the J call TRBJ2-1; possibly TRBD1 for D (5 bases). The CDR3 length is 15 residues. V lost 1 base to trimming and J lost 6 bases, with 13 bases between them. Germline CDR1 SGHAT, CDR2 FQNNGV. CDR3 nucleotide sequence: TGTGCCAGCAGCTTAGGGCCAGCTGGGGCCAATGAGCAGTTCTTC. Protein sequence: CASSLGPAGANEQFF.

The chain joins TRBV7-9 to TRBJ1-2, with TRBD1 as a possible D gene (6 bases). The CDR3 consists of 11 residues. Per germline, CDR1 SEHNR and CDR2 FQNEAQ (reference sequence). Trimming cost V 8 bases and J 4 bases, with 8 bases left between them. In nucleotides, the CDR3 is TGTGCCAGCGGGGGCGCCTATGGCTACACCTTC. It specifies CASGGAYGYTF.

This chain uses TRBV9 with TRBJ1-2; D is possibly TRBD1 (6 bases). The CDR3 has 13 residues. V was trimmed by 0 bases and J by 6 bases, leaving 9 bases between them. CDR1 and CDR2 (germline): SGDLS, YYNGEE. CDR3 in DNA: TGTGCCAGCAGCGTAGCCCCAGGGGATGGCTACACCTTC. This gives the protein CASSVAPGDGYTF. Full variable domain (outside the CDR3, taken from reference TRBV9 and TRBJ1-2): DSGVTQTPKHLITATGQRVTLRCSPRSGDLSVYWYQQSLDQGLQFLIQYYNGEERAKGNILERFSAQQFPDLHSELNLSSLELGDSALYFCASSVAPGDGYTFGSGTRLTVV.

This chain joins TRBV7-8 and TRBJ1-2; 8 bases map to TRBD1. The J segment lost 8 bases and the V segment lost 1 base, leaving 12 bases of the junction unmatched. This CDR3 is built from 16 residues. Germline V gene lookup returns CDR1 SGHVS and CDR2 FQNEAQ. Written as DNA, the CDR3 is TGTGCCAGCAGCTTAGGAAGGGTACAGGGGGAAGGAGGCTACACCTTC. Protein product: CASSLGRVQGEGGYTF.

In this sample, this clone turned up once. The genes are TRBV6-5 and TRBJ1-1; D might be TRBD1 (6 bases). CDR1 and CDR2 (germline): MNHEY, SVGAGI. CDR3 size: 12 residues. V was shortened by 10 bases and J by 0 bases, with 9 bases between the two germline ends. Here the CDR3 DNA reads TGTGCCACTCAGGGGTTGAACACTGAAGCTTTCTTT. Residues: CATQGLNTEAFF.

This clone was detected only once. J is TRBJ2-7 and V is TRBV4-1; 9 nucleotides match TRBD1. The V segment lost 2 bases and the J segment 2 bases; nucleotides outside the gene matches: 4. The CDR3 is made up of 15 amino acids. Looked up from germline, CDR1 is MGHRA and CDR2 is YSYEKL. The CDR3 DNA is TGCGCCAGCAGCCAACCGGGACAGGGTCCCTACGAGCAGTACTTC. Its translation is CASSQPGQGPYEQYF.

The chain is built from TRBV13 and TRBJ1-2; possible D gene TRBD1, 6 bases. Germline CDR1 and CDR2: PRHDT and FYEKMQ (reference sequence). V shed 1 base and J shed 8 bases, with 14 bases lying between them. CDR3 length: 14 residues. Here the CDR3 DNA reads TGTGCCAGCAGCTTAGAGAACCAGGGGTGGGGCTACACCTTC. It is translated as CASSLENQGWGYTF.